Presented here are 14 T cell receptor beta chains from one specimen sequenced in a study of blood T cell repertoires in COVID-19. The table came from immunoSEQ multiplex PCR; TCRdb's copy has only in-frame clones and leaves some out. This sample has fewer than 250,000 clones, with about 85% found just once. Specimen: peripheral blood. All receptors derive from a man in his 60s with COVID-19, enrolled during active disease.

This chain connects TRBV6-5 to TRBJ1-5; D is possibly TRBD1 (5 bases). This CDR3 is 14 amino acids long. Germline values: CDR1 MNHEY, CDR2 SVGAGI. With 7 bases removed from V and 1 base from J, the gap between germline ends came to 11 bases. This chain's CDR3 is CASTQGLSNQPQHF. The CDR3 DNA sequence: TGTGCCAGCACGCAGGGCCTAAGCAATCAGCCCCAGCATTTT.

This rearrangement joins TRBV3-1 (or the pseudogene TRBV3-2) to TRBJ2-1; the D gene is possibly TRBD2 (5 bases). The CDR3 is made up of 15 amino acids. Germline V CDR1 and CDR2: LGHDT, YNNKEL (reference sequence). V lost 1 base to trimming and J lost 7 bases, with 14 bases between them. CDR3 nucleotide sequence: TGTGCCAGCAGCCAAGGGACTGCGAGCCCAAATGAGCAGTTCTTC. Protein product: CASSQGTASPNEQFF.

The V and J genes are TRBV5-6 and TRBJ1-2; possibly TRBD1 for D (5 bases). This CDR3 spans 12 amino acids. V was pared by 4 bases and J by 8 bases, with 12 bases between. Germline V gene data show CDR1 as SGHDT and CDR2 as YYEEEE. CDR3 sequence (DNA): TGTGCCAGCAGCCTCCGCGGGGGGGGCTACACCTTC. It encodes CASSLRGGGYTF.

This sequence joins TRBV10-3 and TRBJ1-1, with D perhaps matching TRBD1 (6 bases). Per germline, CDR1 ENHRY and CDR2 SYGVKD. The CDR3 has 13 residues. With 11 bases removed from V and 3 bases from J, the gap between germline ends came to 16 bases. CDR3: CAGSWGPDTEAFF. The DNA for the CDR3 is TGTGCCGGCAGTTGGGGGCCTGACACTGAAGCTTTCTTT.

The chain is built from TRBV6-5 and TRBJ2-7; TRBD2 aligns across 8 bases. CDR3 length: 14 residues. V gave up 5 bases and J gave up 2 bases; unmatched junction bases: 5. Looked up from germline, CDR1 is MNHEY and CDR2 is SVGAGI. DNA for the CDR3: TGTGCCAGCAGTCCACAAGCGGGAGCCTACGAGCAGTACTTC. Translating it yields CASSPQAGAYEQYF.

The V and J genes are TRBV28 and TRBJ1-6; tentative D call: TRBD1 (6 bases). V was clipped by 6 bases and J by 13 bases, with 13 bases between them. The germline CDR1 and CDR2 sequences are MDHEN and SYDVKM. This CDR3 spans 12 amino acids. The CDR3 bases are TGTGCCAGCAGACTCGACAGGACCCCCCTCCACTTT. Encoded protein: CASRLDRTPLHF.

CDR3 nucleotides: TGTGCCAGCAGCCCGGAGACAGGGGGAGGCAATGAGCAGTTCTTC. It encodes CASSPETGGGNEQFF. This sequence joins TRBV7-9 and TRBJ2-1, with 9 positions matching TRBD1. Trimming at V came to 5 bases and at J to 6 bases, leaving 8 bases not matched to a gene. There are 15 residues in the CDR3. The germline gives CDR1 SEHNR, CDR2 FQNEAQ (reference sequence). Supplemented by reference TRBV7-9 and TRBJ2-1, the full variable domain reads DTGVSQNPRHKITKRGQNVTFRCDPISEHNRLYWYRQTLGQGPEFLTYFQNEAQLEKSRLLSDRFSAERPKGSFSTLEIQRTEQGDSAMYLCASSPETGGGNEQFFGPGTRLTVL.

The chain uses TRBV13 and TRBJ1-5, with 10 positions matching TRBD1. Germline trimming cut 5 bases from V and 7 bases from J; bases unmatched to any gene: 5. CDR1 and CDR2 from the germline V gene are PRHDT and FYEKMQ (reference sequence). The CDR3 extends over 14 amino acids. This CDR3 is CASSQGQGEQPQHF. The CDR3 nucleotides read TGTGCCAGCAGCCAAGGACAGGGGGAGCAGCCCCAGCATTTT. The full variable domain, in which reference TRBV13 and TRBJ1-5 provide the parts outside the CDR3, is AAGVIQSPRHLIKEKRETATLKCYPIPRHDTVYWYQQGPGQDPQFLISFYEKMQSDKGSIPDRFSAQQFSDYHSELNMSSLELGDSALYFCASSQGQGEQPQHFGDGTRLSIL.

This clone appeared a few times. The chain couples TRBV7-9 to TRBJ1-2; D may be TRBD1 (5 bases). Trimming stripped 1 base from V and 4 bases from J, with 13 bases between. Germline V gene sequence: CDR1 SEHNR, CDR2 FQNEAQ (reference sequence). There are 15 residues in the CDR3. CDR3 nucleotide sequence: TGTGCCAGCAGCTTAGGATCGGGGGTTATCTATGGCTACACCTTC. Translation: CASSLGSGVIYGYTF. Full variable domain (outside the CDR3, taken from reference TRBV7-9 and TRBJ1-2): DTGVSQNPRHKITKRGQNVTFRCDPISEHNRLYWYRQTLGQGPEFLTYFQNEAQLEKSRLLSDRFSAERPKGSFSTLEIQRTEQGDSAMYLCASSLGSGVIYGYTFGSGTRLTVV.

This chain links TRBV12-3 or TRBV12-4 with TRBJ1-5; no definite D call. V gave up 1 base and J gave up 11 bases, with 9 bases separating them. The CDR3 runs 12 residues. CDR3 sequence reads: CASSLGGMSQHF. Here the CDR3 DNA reads TGTGCCAGCAGTTTAGGAGGGATGTCCCAGCATTTT.

The V and J genes are TRBV28 and TRBJ2-7; D is unclear. From germline, CDR1 is MDHEN and CDR2 SYDVKM. V was clipped by 6 bases and J by 6 bases, with 12 bases between them. The CDR3 runs 12 residues. The CDR3 spells CASRRPPGEQYF. The CDR3 nucleotides are TGTGCCAGCAGACGCCCCCCAGGCGAGCAGTACTTC. Using reference TRBV28 and TRBJ2-7 for the parts outside the CDR3, the full variable domain is DVKVTQSSRYLVKRTGEKVFLECVQDMDHENMFWYRQDPGLGLRLIYFSYDVKMKEKGDIPEGYSVSREKKERFSLILESASTNQTSMYLCASRRPPGEQYFGPGTRLTVT.

The chain is built from TRBV21-1 and TRBJ2-7; whether TRBD2, the table's D call, matches the DNA was not checked. TRBV21-1 is a pseudogene. The CDR3 is made up of 15 amino acids. CDR3 DNA sequence: TGTGCCAGCAGCAACAACCGGGAGGCCCCCTACGAGCAGTACTTC. Protein: CASSNNREAPYEQYF.

This clone was counted once. The chain links TRBV7-2 to TRBJ2-7; the match to TRBD2 covers 7 bases. V shed 1 base and J 3 bases; nucleotides not matched to a gene: 6. CDR1 is SGHTA, CDR2 FQGNSA, per germline. The CDR3 spans 15 residues. CDR3 loop: CASSLDGGGSYEQYF. CDR3 nucleotide sequence: TGTGCCAGCAGCTTAGATGGCGGGGGAAGCTACGAGCAGTACTTC.

This chain uses TRBV19 with TRBJ1-2; possible D gene TRBD1, 5 bases. The CDR3 consists of 15 residues. Trimming took off 1 base at V and 4 bases at J, with 13 bases between the two ends. Germline assignment: CDR1 LNHDA and CDR2 SQIVND (reference sequence). CDR3 protein: CASSIGGSPGYGYTF. The CDR3 DNA follows: TGTGCCAGTAGTATAGGGGGCAGTCCTGGCTATGGCTACACCTTC.